These T cell receptor beta chains were read from a single sample in a study of blood T cell repertoires in COVID-19. Generated by immunoSEQ multiplex PCR, the TCRdb table keeps only in-frame clones and is missing some. This table has 160,000 or so clones, around 83% appearing once. Sample: PBMCs or T cells enriched from blood (not recorded which). The source is a man over 45 who had recovered from COVID-19. The CDR3 runs from the conserved cysteine through the conserved F or W. Each record gives: J gene, D gene, clone size, V gene, CDR3 protein, CDR3 DNA. D genes are given only for firm matches. Part of the rows lack a size; the others show once, few, many or a class for expanded clones.

TRBJ1-2	TRBD1	-	TRBV28	CASRRQGVDYGYTF	TGTGCCAGCAGACGACAGGGGGTCGACTATGGCTACACCTTC
TRBJ2-1	TRBD2	-	TRBV30	CAWTDGTSTRHEQFF	TGTGCCTGGACGGACGGGACTAGCACTAGGCATGAGCAGTTCTTC
TRBJ2-7	-	-	TRBV6-5	CASSYTGLGSYEQYF	TGTGCCAGCAGTTACACTGGACTCGGCTCCTACGAGCAGTACTTC
TRBJ2-7	TRBD1	-	TRBV9	CASSVDPTGGGYEQYF	TGTGCCAGCAGCGTAGATCCGACAGGGGGCGGGTACGAGCAGTACTTC
TRBJ2-1	TRBD2	-	TRBV9	CASSVELAGGGNEQFF	TGTGCCAGCAGCGTAGAACTAGCGGGGGGCGGTAATGAGCAGTTCTTC
TRBJ2-5	TRBD1	once	TRBV24-1	CATSDRRDRGPIGLQETQYF	TGTGCCACCAGTGATCGCCGGGACAGGGGCCCAATAGGCCTCCAAGAGACCCAGTACTTC
TRBJ1-1	-	-	TRBV6-5	CASSSRVNTEAFF	TGTGCCAGCAGTTCTCGTGTGAACACTGAAGCTTTCTTT
TRBJ2-2	TRBD2	-	TRBV7-3	CASSPGRGVGTGELFF	TGTGCCAGCAGCCCGGGACGGGGGGTTGGAACCGGGGAGCTGTTTTTT
TRBJ1-2	TRBD1	-	TRBV7-8	CASSLAAGGKGYTF	TGTGCCAGCAGCTTAGCGGCAGGGGGAAAGGGCTACACCTTC
TRBJ2-7	-	-	TRBV7-9	CASSLVGGGGQSYEQYF	TGTGCCAGCAGCTTAGTTGGTGGAGGGGGCCAATCCTACGAGCAGTACTTC
TRBJ1-4	-	-	TRBV7-2	CASSLVGQSNEKLFF	TGTGCCAGCAGCTTAGTAGGACAATCTAATGAAAAACTGTTTTTT
TRBJ1-4	TRBD1	-	TRBV4-1	CASSLGTGNEKLFF	TGCGCCAGCAGCCTCGGGACAGGGAATGAAAAACTGTTTTTT
TRBJ2-7	-	-	TRBV3-1/TRBV3-2	CASSQDFQQVLDEQYF	TGTGCCAGCAGCCAAGATTTCCAACAGGTATTGGACGAGCAGTACTTC
TRBJ2-2	-	-	TRBV15	CATSRGGVANTGELFF	TGTGCCACCAGCAGAGGCGGGGTTGCGAACACCGGGGAGCTGTTTTTT
TRBJ1-3	TRBD1	-	TRBV19	CASKRDRLAGNTIYF	TGTGCCAGTAAACGGGACAGACTCGCTGGAAACACCATATATTTT
TRBJ2-5	TRBD1	-	TRBV30	CAWSFRDRQETQYF	TGTGCCTGGAGTTTCCGGGACAGACAAGAGACCCAGTACTTC
TRBJ2-2	TRBD1	-	TRBV11-3	CASSRDRGPGELFF	TGTGCCAGCAGCCGGGACAGGGGTCCCGGGGAGCTGTTTTTT
TRBJ2-1	TRBD2	-	TRBV5-1	CASSLGGSGGPSYNEQFF	TGCGCCAGCAGCTTGGGAGGTAGCGGGGGCCCTTCCTACAATGAGCAGTTCTTC
TRBJ2-1	TRBD1	-	TRBV30	CAWSVPRQGAGEQFF	TGTGCCTGGAGTGTACCACGGCAGGGGGCGGGTGAGCAGTTCTTC
TRBJ1-6	TRBD1	-	TRBV27	CASRPGTGGSPLHF	TGTGCCAGCAGACCCGGGACAGGAGGCTCACCCCTCCACTTT
TRBJ2-7	TRBD1	-	TRBV5-1	CASSARQGGKYEQYF	TGCGCCAGCAGCGCGCGACAGGGCGGAAAGTACGAGCAGTACTTC
TRBJ2-1	TRBD2	few	TRBV30	CAREVGGGRNEQFF	TGTGCCCGAGAAGTCGGGGGGGGCAGGAATGAGCAGTTCTTC
TRBJ1-2	-	once	TRBV9	CASSVFEGEGYGYTF	TGTGCCAGCAGCGTTTTTGAGGGGGAGGGCTATGGCTACACCTTC
TRBJ2-1	TRBD1	-	TRBV6-5	CASRGQGLNNEQFF	TGTGCCAGCAGGGGACAGGGGTTGAATAATGAGCAGTTCTTC
TRBJ2-3	TRBD2	-	TRBV28	CASSPPRGGAPTDTQYF	TGTGCCAGCAGTCCCCCCCGCGGGGGGGCCCCCACAGATACGCAGTATTTT
TRBJ1-2	TRBD1	-	TRBV28	CASSPGQGAFGYTF	TGTGCCAGCAGCCCGGGACAGGGGGCCTTTGGCTACACCTTC
TRBJ1-1	TRBD1	-	TRBV5-1	CASSWGQGASEAFF	TGCGCCAGCAGCTGGGGACAGGGGGCATCTGAAGCTTTCTTT
TRBJ2-3	-	-	TRBV7-9	CASSSPQGRSDTQYF	TGTGCCAGCAGCTCCCCCCAGGGCAGGTCGGATACGCAGTATTTT
TRBJ1-4	TRBD1	-	TRBV3-1/TRBV3-2	CASSQETGLQEKLFF	TGTGCCAGCAGCCAAGAGACAGGGTTACAGGAAAAACTGTTTTTT
TRBJ1-2	TRBD1	few	TRBV19	CASSSRQGFHWGYTF	TGTGCCAGTAGTAGTCGACAGGGGTTCCACTGGGGCTACACCTTC
TRBJ1-3	-	-	TRBV5-8	CASSFRRAGNTIYF	TGTGCCAGCAGCTTTCGCAGGGCAGGAAACACCATATATTTT
TRBJ2-7	TRBD1	-	TRBV24-1	CATSPGQGGEQYF	TGTGCCACCAGTCCGGGACAGGGAGGCGAGCAGTACTTC
TRBJ1-5	TRBD1	-	TRBV18	CASSPRTTGADNQPQHF	TGTGCCAGCTCACCAAGAACGACAGGGGCCGACAATCAGCCCCAGCATTTT
TRBJ2-1	-	-	TRBV27	CASNQQGGSSYNEQFF	TGTGCCAGCAACCAACAGGGGGGGAGCTCCTACAATGAGCAGTTCTTC
TRBJ2-3	-	-	TRBV10-1	CASSDRVPTDTQYF	TGCGCCAGCAGTGATCGGGTTCCCACAGATACGCAGTATTTT
TRBJ1-6	TRBD1	-	TRBV5-1	CASSRTGGRSYNSPLHF	TGCGCCAGCAGCCGGACAGGGGGCAGGTCCTATAATTCACCCCTCCACTTT
TRBJ1-1	TRBD1	few	TRBV5-4	CASSFDRGYTEAFF	TGTGCCAGCAGCTTCGACAGGGGGTACACTGAAGCTTTCTTT
TRBJ1-2	-	-	TRBV7-8	CASSMTGDNYGYTF	TGTGCCAGCAGCATGACAGGAGATAACTATGGCTACACCTTC
TRBJ2-7	TRBD1	-	TRBV29-1	CSVEEQGLPYEQYF	TGCAGCGTTGAAGAACAGGGGCTTCCCTACGAGCAGTACTTC
TRBJ1-3	-	-	TRBV2	CASRAVATGNTIYF	TGTGCCAGCAGGGCGGTAGCGACTGGAAACACCATATATTTT
TRBJ1-1	-	few	TRBV12-3/TRBV12-4	CASREQRNTEAFF	TGTGCCAGCAGGGAGCAGAGAAACACTGAAGCTTTCTTT
TRBJ1-4	-	-	TRBV2	CASSARQGGNEKLFF	TGTGCCAGCAGTGCCCGGCAGGGAGGTAATGAAAAACTGTTTTTT
TRBJ1-2	-	once	TRBV7-6	CASSLDPSGGAGGYTF	TGTGCCAGCAGCTTAGACCCGAGTGGGGGCGCGGGTGGCTACACCTTC
TRBJ1-2	TRBD1	-	TRBV7-9	CASSLAPGGLGYGYTF	TGTGCCAGCAGCTTAGCCCCAGGGGGCTTAGGTTATGGCTACACCTTC
TRBJ1-1	-	-	TRBV5-6	CASSLGQGRGTEAFF	TGTGCCAGCAGCTTGGGGCAGGGGCGCGGGACTGAAGCTTTCTTT
TRBJ1-4	-	-	TRBV5-1	CASSPRTTEKLFF	TGCGCCAGCAGCCCGCGAACTACCGAAAAACTGTTTTTT
TRBJ1-1	-	few	TRBV5-6	CASSLGRLEAFF	TGTGCCAGCAGCTTGGGCAGGCTTGAAGCTTTCTTT
TRBJ2-2	TRBD1	once	TRBV7-3	CASSSHRGTGELFF	TGTGCCAGCAGCTCACACAGGGGTACTGGGGAGCTGTTTTTT
TRBJ1-2	TRBD1	-	TRBV3-1/TRBV3-2	CASSLLGQGDSGYTF	TGTGCCAGCAGCCTGTTGGGACAGGGGGATAGTGGCTACACCTTC
TRBJ2-7	TRBD2	-	TRBV27	CASSPTAGEQYF	TGTGCCAGCAGTCCGACAGCGGGAGAGCAGTACTTC
TRBJ1-6	TRBD1	-	TRBV11-2	CASSLEPGQRISPLHF	TGTGCCAGCAGCTTAGAACCGGGACAGCGTATTTCACCCCTCCACTTT
TRBJ1-6	TRBD1	-	TRBV7-9	CASSTGPGQGLSSPLHF	TGTGCCAGCAGCACCGGTCCCGGACAGGGTTTGAGTTCACCCCTCCACTTT
TRBJ1-5	-	-	TRBV6-1	CASSERQDSHYSYSNQPQHF	TGTGCCAGCAGTGAACGACAGGACAGCCACTATTCCTATAGCAATCAGCCCCAGCATTTT
TRBJ1-6	-	-	TRBV7-6	CASSLEADNSPLHF	TGTGCCAGCAGCTTAGAGGCGGATAATTCACCCCTCCACTTT
TRBJ1-6	-	once	TRBV18	CASSPFALSYNSPLHF	TGTGCCAGCTCACCCTTCGCGCTTTCCTATAATTCACCCCTCCACTTT